This TCR beta chain was sequenced in a study of T cells after yellow fever vaccination. Background on the study: For low cell numbers, libraries were made with SMART-Seq v4 Ultra Low Input.

Findings and limits, study-wide: Booster samples showed a return of most primary-vaccination clones (roughly 96% CD4, approximately 90% CD8). It was a weaker secondary response, yet one that peaked faster, at day 5 versus 15.

This clonotype was observed at least ten times. Its antigen remains unidentified. UMIs were added to TCR cDNA along with a universal primer site when it was made by 5'RACE template switching. TCRdb re-derived calls from the 5' RACE reads in MiXCR, one entry per CDR3 protein. Of 510,000 or so distinct CDR3 sequences listed, 15% to 20% are singletons. The junction had 2 bases not matched to a gene; V was cut back by 7 bases and J by 2 bases. Per the germline V gene, CDR1 is DFQATT and CDR2 is SNEGSKA (reference sequence). The length of the CDR3 is 12 residues. The chain carries TRBV20-1 and TRBJ2-7; TRBD2 matches at 10 bases. Sequences were derived from PBMCs, sampled 15 days after the yellow fever booster vaccination. The source of this sequence is a young man who received the YFV17D yellow fever vaccine. The CDR3 here is CSGAGGTYEQYF. The CDR3 DNA follows: TGCAGTGGAGCGGGAGGGACCTACGAGCAGTACTTC.